Below are 5 T cell receptor beta chains sequenced from a single sample in a study of cytomegalovirus exposure and HLA in healthy donors. The PCR ran on 60 Vbeta and 13 Jbeta primers. Produced via immunoSEQ multiplex PCR; TCRdb's table is partial and in-frame only. Counted here are approximately 130,000 clones, 80% to 85% occurring once; the ten biggest clones make up roughly 1.2%. Sequences were obtained from PBMCs. The receptors derive from a boy between 10 and 17 years old in good health and CMV-seronegative.

CDR3 sequence: CASSDVRDGYTF. CDR3 sequence (DNA): TGTGCCAGCAGTGACGTGAGAGATGGCTACACCTTC. The genes are TRBV6-4 and TRBJ1-2; D is uncertain. With 2 bases removed from V and 6 bases from J, the gap between germline ends came to 7 bases. Germline V gene sequence: CDR1 MRHNA, CDR2 SNTAGT. The CDR3 runs 12 residues.

The chain recombines TRBV10-3 with TRBJ2-3; possibly TRBD2 for D (5 bases). Germline V lookup: CDR1 ENHRY, CDR2 SYGVKD. V lost 8 bases to trimming and J lost 2 bases, with 17 bases between them. This CDR3 comprises 15 residues. CDR3 sequence reads: CAIAGADSPTDTQYF. The CDR3 DNA sequence: TGTGCCATCGCCGGAGCGGACTCCCCCACAGATACGCAGTATTTT.

The chain is built from TRBV2 and TRBJ1-4; no definite D call. V lost 4 bases to trimming and J lost 8 bases, with 17 bases between them. CDR1 and CDR2 (germline): SNHLY, FYNNEI. This CDR3 contains 15 residues. The CDR3 coding sequence is TGTGCCAGCAGTGCTCCTACCATCACGGGAGAAAAACTGTTTTTT. This codes for CASSAPTITGEKLFF.

The chain links TRBV28 to TRBJ2-7; TRBD1 matches at 8 bases. V gave up 4 bases and J gave up 5 bases; unmatched junction bases: 4. There are 13 residues in the CDR3. Germline values: CDR1 MDHEN, CDR2 SYDVKM. CDR3 bases: TGTGCCAGCAGTTATCAGGGGGCCAACGAGCAGTACTTC. This gives the protein CASSYQGANEQYF.

The V gene is TRBV19, the J gene TRBJ2-2; 12 bases are shared with TRBD2. CDR1 LNHDA and CDR2 SQIVND come from the germline V gene (reference sequence). The CDR3 is made up of 15 amino acids. The V gene end was trimmed by 11 bases and the J gene end by 3 bases; junction bases not matched to a gene: 7. Here the CDR3 DNA reads TGTGCCTCGTCTAGCGGGAGGGCCGACACCGGGGAGCTGTTTTTT. Encoded protein: CASSSGRADTGELFF.